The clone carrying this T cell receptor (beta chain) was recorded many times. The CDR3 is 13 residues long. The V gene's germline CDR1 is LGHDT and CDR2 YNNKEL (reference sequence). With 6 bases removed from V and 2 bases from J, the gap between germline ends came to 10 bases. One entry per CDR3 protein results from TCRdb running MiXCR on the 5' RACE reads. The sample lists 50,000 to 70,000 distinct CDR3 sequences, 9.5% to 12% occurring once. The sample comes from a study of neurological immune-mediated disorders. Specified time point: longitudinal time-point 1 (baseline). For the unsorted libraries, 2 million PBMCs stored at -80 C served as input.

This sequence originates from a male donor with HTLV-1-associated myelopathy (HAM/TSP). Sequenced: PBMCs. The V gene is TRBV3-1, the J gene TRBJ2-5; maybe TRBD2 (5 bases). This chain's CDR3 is CASSRGPQETQYF. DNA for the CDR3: TGTGCCAGCAGTCGAGGGCCTCAAGAGACCCAGTACTTC.